This TCR beta chain was documented in a study of T cells expressing NK-cell markers. On the study more broadly: From sorted CD3+CD56+NKG2C+, CD3+CD56+NKG2C- and CD3+CD56-NKG2C+ T cells came the TCR beta repertoires. Most of the eight sequenced donors were HCMV-seropositive; one was seronegative. Study results and limitations: Each of roughly six donors carried dominant NKG2C+ clonotypes accounting for about 1.0-7.5% of CD8+ T cells.

Production of TCR beta cDNA relied on 5'RACE template switching with UMIs. One entry per CDR3 protein, without DNA, is what TCRdb gives after re-calling the 5' RACE reads. The sample totals roughly 450,000 distinct CDR3 sequences. Of note for this clonotype: The target antigen is unknown.

The CDR3 has 16 amino acids. The germline CDR1 and CDR2 sequences are DFQATT and SNEGSKA (reference sequence). Sequencing was done on a sample of blood T cells: a sorted CD56 or NKG2C T cell subset, CD4+ or CD8+ T cells, or bulk PBMC T cells (not recorded which). The clonotype originates from a woman aged 45-59 years in good health. This sequence joins TRBV20-1 and TRBJ1-4. The CDR3 here is CSARDLIRATNEKLFF.